This entry lists 23 T cell receptor beta chains sequenced from one sample in a study of post-analysis software for immune sequencing data. The TCR beta cDNA libraries carried unique molecular identifiers. TCRdb redid the calling of the PCR reads with MiXCR, one entry per CDR3 protein. The sample shows about 820,000 distinct CDR3 sequences, roughly 50% of them seen only once. Their antigens remain unidentified. Study-wide results and limits: Roughly 5 TRBV segments, TRBV5-6, TRBV5-1 and TRBV20-1 among them, were found more frequent in patients than controls.

Specimen: blood. These receptors came from a girl between 10 and 17 years old with multiple sclerosis.

V gene TRBV3-1 combines with J gene TRBJ2-7, with D tentatively TRBD1 (5 bases). Germline CDR1 is LGHDT and CDR2 is YNNKEL (reference sequence). The V end was cut by 4 bases, the J end by 5 bases, with 21 bases between. This CDR3 has 16 amino acids. This chain's CDR3 is CASSPQPGKLVDEQYF. CDR3 nucleotides: TGTGCCAGCAGCCCCCAACCAGGGAAGTTGGTGGACGAGCAGTACTTC.

This chain joins TRBV5-1 and TRBJ2-3; TRBD1 agrees at 10 bases. The junction had 7 bases not matched to a gene; V was cut back by 4 bases and J by 2 bases. Germline V lookup: CDR1 SGHRS, CDR2 YFSETQ. The CDR3 sequence is 16 residues long. The CDR3 bases are TGCGCCAGCAGCATCGGGACAGGGGTTTACACAGATACGCAGTATTTT. It yields the protein CASSIGTGVYTDTQYF.

To note about this clonotype: A junction end diverges from the germline sequence, so it may reflect a read error. The chain couples TRBV5-1 to TRBJ2-5; either TRBD1 or TRBD2 may fit D (5 bases each). Germline loops: CDR1 SGHRS, CDR2 YFSETQ. This CDR3 spans 13 amino acids. CDR3: CASSLAGTETQYF. The CDR3 DNA is TGTGCCAGCAGTTTAGCCGGGACGGAGACCCAGTACTTC.

V gene TRBV4-1 combines with J gene TRBJ2-7, with 10 bases matching TRBD2. The trim removed 0 bases at V and 4 bases at J, leaving 3 bases unmatched. The CDR3 totals 15 residues. Germline V gene lookup returns CDR1 MGHRA and CDR2 YSYEKL. The CDR3 protein is CASSQDRAGGYEQYF. The CDR3 nucleotides are TGCGCCAGCAGCCAAGATCGAGCGGGAGGGTACGAGCAGTACTTC.

As for this clonotype: One end of the junction does not line up with germline, which may come from a read error. V is TRBV29-1 and J is TRBJ2-1; no reliable D call. The CDR3 extends over 14 amino acids. Looked up from germline, CDR1 is SQVTM and CDR2 is ANQGSEA. DNA for the CDR3: TGCGGCGTTGAAGTGGAAGCGATCTACAATGAGCAGTTCTTC. It translates to CGVEVEAIYNEQFF.

The rearrangement links TRBV7-2 to TRBJ2-3, with D possibly matching TRBD2 (5 bases). Germline V gives CDR1 SGHTA, CDR2 FQGNSA. This CDR3 is built from 15 residues. V was pared by 1 base and J by 1 base, with 9 bases between. The CDR3 region has the DNA TGTGCCAGCAGCTTAGTTAGCGTTGGCACAGATACGCAGTATTTT. Protein: CASSLVSVGTDTQYF.

The rearrangement joins TRBV28 to TRBJ2-7, with D unclear. Germline V gives CDR1 MDHEN, CDR2 SYDVKM. Trimming cost V 7 bases and J 2 bases, with 6 bases left between them. This CDR3 contains 11 residues. The CDR3 spells CASTWAYEQYF. In DNA form, the CDR3 reads TGTGCCAGCACATGGGCCTACGAGCAGTACTTC.

This chain links TRBV12-5 with TRBJ1-4; perhaps TRBD1 as D (6 bases). CDR1 is LGHNT, CDR2 FRNRAP, per germline. The CDR3 is 17 amino acids. Between the trimmed V and J ends, which lost 0 bases and 0 bases, there was a span of 11 bases. CDR3 protein: CASGLVSDSSTNEKLFF. The DNA of the CDR3 is TGTGCTAGTGGTTTGGTTTCGGACAGCTCAACTAATGAAAAACTGTTTTTT.

The rearrangement links TRBV29-1 to TRBJ1-2; 11 positions agree with TRBD1. This CDR3 contains 13 residues. The V and J ends lost 0 bases and 8 bases, in that order; junction bases with no gene match: 2. Germline V gene data show CDR1 as SQVTM and CDR2 as ANQGSEA. The CDR3 region is CSVEEGQGVGYTF. The CDR3 region has the DNA TGCAGCGTTGAAGAGGGACAGGGGGTCGGCTACACCTTC.

This clonotype appeared a few times. The rearrangement uses TRBV7-6 and TRBJ1-4; D is unresolved. The CDR3 contains 14 residues. Germline CDR1 is SGHVS and CDR2 is FNYEAQ. The ends were cut back, 3 bases at V and 4 bases at J, with 9 bases in the middle. CDR3 region: CASSFGSFNEKLFF. Written as DNA, the CDR3 is TGTGCCAGCAGCTTCGGGAGTTTTAATGAAAAACTGTTTTTT.

The gene calls are TRBV4-2 and TRBJ2-1; D remains ambiguous. The CDR3 is made up of 15 amino acids. The ends were cut back, 4 bases at V and 5 bases at J, with 15 bases in the middle. CDR1 and CDR2 (germline): LGHNA, YNFKEQ. The CDR3 loop is CASSRLERENNEQFF. The CDR3 bases are TGTGCCAGCAGCCGCCTGGAAAGAGAAAACAATGAGCAGTTCTTC.

There are a few counts of this clonotype. The rearrangement joins TRBV10-3 to TRBJ2-7, with D possibly TRBD1 on 5 matching bases. The V end was cut by 0 bases, the J end by 5 bases, with 14 bases between. The CDR3 is made up of 15 amino acids. Germline CDR1 and CDR2: ENHRY and SYGVKD. CDR3 residues: CAISESRQGRDEQYF. DNA of the CDR3: TGTGCCATCAGTGAGTCAAGGCAGGGAAGGGACGAGCAGTACTTC.

The chain couples TRBV5-1 to TRBJ1-3; no definite D call. The germline CDR1 and CDR2 sequences are SGHRS and YFSETQ. The CDR3 has 14 residues. Trimming removed 0 bases from V and 8 bases from J, with 12 bases in between. This CDR3 reads CASSLDPDLDTIYF. The CDR3 region has the DNA TGCGCCAGCAGCTTGGATCCAGATTTGGACACCATATATTTT. Full variable domain (rest looked up from reference TRBV5-1 and TRBJ1-3): KAGVTQTPRYLIKTRGQQVTLSCSPISGHRSVSWYQQTPGQGLQFLFEYFSETQRNKGNFPGRFSGRQFSNSRSEMNVSTLELGDSALYLCASSLDPDLDTIYFGEGSWLTVV.

V gene TRBV6-6 combines with J gene TRBJ1-2; D unclear. In germline, CDR1 is MNHNY, CDR2 SVGAGI (reference sequence). V gave up 7 bases and J gave up 0 bases, with 12 bases separating them. The CDR3 has 14 amino acids. The CDR3 DNA follows: TGTGCCAGCACTTTCATGGGAGCTAACTATGGCTACACCTTC. Translating it yields CASTFMGANYGYTF.

A few counts support this clonotype. This sequence joins TRBV29-1 and TRBJ2-7, with TRBD1 matching 7 bases. J gave up 2 bases and V 1 base, and 8 bases lay outside the gene matches. CDR3 length equals 15 residues. In germline, CDR1 is SQVTM, CDR2 ANQGSEA. The CDR3 bases are TGCAGCGTTGAAGGGGTGACAGGGAATACCTACGAGCAGTACTTC. Residues: CSVEGVTGNTYEQYF.

The J gene is TRBJ2-3, the V gene TRBV2; tentatively, D is TRBD2 (5 bases). CDR1 is SNHLY, CDR2 FYNNEI, per germline. The CDR3 length is 14 residues. V lost 7 bases to trimming and J lost 6 bases, with 17 bases between them. The CDR3 loop reads CASTDYGERDTQYF. For the CDR3, the DNA is TGTGCCAGCACCGATTATGGGGAGCGGGATACGCAGTATTTT. The variable domain in full, with the rest retrieved from reference TRBV2 and TRBJ2-3, is EPEVTQTPSHQVTQMGQEVILRCVPISNHLYFYWYRQILGQKVEFLVSFYNNEISEKSEIFDDQFSVERPDGSNFTLKIRSTKLEDSAMYFCASTDYGERDTQYFGPGTRLTVL.

V gene TRBV5-1 combines with J gene TRBJ2-7; D is ambiguous. The CDR3 has 14 residues. V was shortened by 3 bases and J by 2 bases, with 12 bases between the two germline ends. Germline V gene data show CDR1 as SGHRS and CDR2 as YFSETQ. Here the CDR3 reads CASSSNWPTYEQYF. CDR3 coding DNA: TGCGCCAGCAGCTCCAATTGGCCAACCTACGAGCAGTACTTC.

The chain links TRBV10-3 to TRBJ2-3; possible D gene TRBD2, 6 bases. The CDR3 extends over 14 amino acids. Trimming removed 2 bases from V and 4 bases from J, with 10 bases in between. Germline V CDR1 and CDR2: ENHRY, SYGVKD. CDR3 DNA: TGTGCCATCAGTGAGCTAGCGTTGGCAGATACGCAGTATTTT. Translated: CAISELALADTQYF.

About this clonotype itself: A junction end diverges from the germline sequence, so it may reflect a read error. V gene TRBV12-3 or TRBV12-4 combines with J gene TRBJ1-5, with 12 nucleotides matching TRBD1. The CDR3 spans 16 residues. In DNA, the CDR3 is TGTGCCAGCGGTATAGGGACAGGGGGCTCAAATCAGCCCCGGCATTTT. It translates to CASGIGTGGSNQPRHF.

The gene calls are TRBV6-5 and TRBJ2-4; D is perhaps TRBD1 (6 bases). This CDR3 has 13 amino acids. The germline V gene encodes CDR1 MNHEY and CDR2 SVGAGI. The V end was cut by 6 bases, the J end by 13 bases, with 19 bases between. The CDR3 coding sequence is TGTGCCAGCAGACCACGGACAGAGGGGGAGCAGTACTTC. This codes for CASRPRTEGEQYF.

To note about this clonotype: Compared with germline, one end of the junction differs, possibly owing to a read error. The V call is TRBV7-3, the J call TRBJ2-3, with TRBD2 matching 9 bases. The germline V gene has CDR1 SGHTA and CDR2 FQGTGA. The CDR3 length is 16 residues. The CDR3 loop reads CAGSGWGGGAADTQYF. The CDR3 region has the DNA TGTGCCGGCAGCGGATGGGGCGGGGGGGCGGCAGATACGCAGTATTTT.

The chain combines TRBV12-3 or TRBV12-4 with TRBJ2-5; maybe TRBD2 (6 bases). The CDR3 length is 13 residues. Trimming removed 2 bases from V and 7 bases from J, with 11 bases in between. The chain's CDR3 is CASSLLEGRTQYF. The CDR3 DNA sequence: TGTGCCAGCAGTTTACTGGAGGGACGGACCCAGTACTTC.

Here the CDR3 DNA reads TGTGCCACCAGTTCCCTCTCCTCGGAGGAGCAGTACTTC. Protein product: CATSSLSSEEQYF. The rearrangement links TRBV15 to TRBJ2-7; no clear D. The V and J ends lost 6 bases and 7 bases respectively, with 16 bases between them. The CDR3 runs to 13 residues. Germline CDR1 and CDR2: LNHNV and YYDKDF (reference sequence).